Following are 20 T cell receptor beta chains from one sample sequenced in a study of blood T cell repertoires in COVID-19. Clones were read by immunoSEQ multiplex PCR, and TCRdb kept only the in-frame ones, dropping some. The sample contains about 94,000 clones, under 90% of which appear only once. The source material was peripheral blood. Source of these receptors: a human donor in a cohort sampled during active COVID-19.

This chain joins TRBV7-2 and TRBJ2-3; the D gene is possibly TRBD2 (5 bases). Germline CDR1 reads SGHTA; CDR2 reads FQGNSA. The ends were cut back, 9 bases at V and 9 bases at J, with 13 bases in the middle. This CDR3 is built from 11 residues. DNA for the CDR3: TGTGCCAGGGGCGGGCCTACCACGCAGTATTTT. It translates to CARGGPTTQYF. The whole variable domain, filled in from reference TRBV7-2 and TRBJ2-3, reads GAGVSQSPSNKVTEKGKDVELRCDPISGHTALYWYRQSLGQGLEFLIYFQGNSAPDKSGLPSDRFSAERTGGSVSTLTIQRTQQEDSAVYLCARGGPTTQYFGPGTRLTVL.

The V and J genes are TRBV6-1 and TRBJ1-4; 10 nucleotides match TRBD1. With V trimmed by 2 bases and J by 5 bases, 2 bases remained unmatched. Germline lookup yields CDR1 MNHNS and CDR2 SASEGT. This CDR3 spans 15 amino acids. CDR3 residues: CASSEPGQGNEKLFF. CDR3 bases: TGTGCCAGCAGTGAACCGGGACAGGGGAATGAAAAACTGTTTTTT.

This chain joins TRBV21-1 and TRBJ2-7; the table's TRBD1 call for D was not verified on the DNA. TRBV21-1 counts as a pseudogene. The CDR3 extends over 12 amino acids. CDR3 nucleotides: TGTGCCAACACGACAGGGGACCACGAGCAGTACTTC. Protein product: CANTTGDHEQYF.

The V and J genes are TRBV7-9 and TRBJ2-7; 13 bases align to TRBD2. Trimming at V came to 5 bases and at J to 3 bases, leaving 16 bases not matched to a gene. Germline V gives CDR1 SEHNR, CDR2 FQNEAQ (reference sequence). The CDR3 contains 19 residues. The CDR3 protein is CASSPVTSGRMVGRYEQYF. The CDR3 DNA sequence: TGTGCCAGCAGCCCCGTGACTAGCGGGAGGATGGTAGGTCGCTACGAGCAGTACTTC. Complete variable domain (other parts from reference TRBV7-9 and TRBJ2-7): DTGVSQNPRHKITKRGQNVTFRCDPISEHNRLYWYRQTLGQGPEFLTYFQNEAQLEKSRLLSDRFSAERPKGSFSTLEIQRTEQGDSAMYLCASSPVTSGRMVGRYEQYFGPGTRLTVT.

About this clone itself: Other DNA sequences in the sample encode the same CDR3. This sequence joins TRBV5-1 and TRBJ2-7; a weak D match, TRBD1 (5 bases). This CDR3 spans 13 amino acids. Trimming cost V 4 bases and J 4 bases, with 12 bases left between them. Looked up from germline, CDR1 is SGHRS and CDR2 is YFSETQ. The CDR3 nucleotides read TGCGCCAGCAGCCCTGACAGTCTGTACGAGCAGTACTTC. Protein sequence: CASSPDSLYEQYF.

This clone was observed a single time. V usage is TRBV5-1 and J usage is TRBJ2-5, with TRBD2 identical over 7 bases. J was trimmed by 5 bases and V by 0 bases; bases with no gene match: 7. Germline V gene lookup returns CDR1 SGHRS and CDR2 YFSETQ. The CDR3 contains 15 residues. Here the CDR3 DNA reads TGCGCCAGCAGCTTGGTAGCGGGCCCCGGCGAGACCCAGTACTTC. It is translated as CASSLVAGPGETQYF.

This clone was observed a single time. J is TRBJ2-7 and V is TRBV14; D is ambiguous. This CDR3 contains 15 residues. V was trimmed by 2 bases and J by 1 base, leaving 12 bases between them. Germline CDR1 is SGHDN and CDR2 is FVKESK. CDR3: CASSQNPSTSYEQYF. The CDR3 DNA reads TGTGCCAGCAGCCAAAACCCTAGTACTTCCTACGAGCAGTACTTC.

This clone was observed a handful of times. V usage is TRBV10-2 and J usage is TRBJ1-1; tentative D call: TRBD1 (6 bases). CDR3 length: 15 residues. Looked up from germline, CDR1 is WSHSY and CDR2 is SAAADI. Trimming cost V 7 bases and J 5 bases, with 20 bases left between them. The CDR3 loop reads CASTAVQGGGTEAFF. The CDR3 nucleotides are TGCGCCAGCACCGCGGTACAGGGTGGAGGAACTGAAGCTTTCTTT.

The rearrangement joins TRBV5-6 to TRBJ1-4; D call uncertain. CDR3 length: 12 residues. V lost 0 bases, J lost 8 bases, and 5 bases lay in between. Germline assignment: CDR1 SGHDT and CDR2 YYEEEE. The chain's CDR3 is CASSLAGEKLFF. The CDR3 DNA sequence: TGTGCCAGCAGCTTGGCGGGGGAAAAACTGTTTTTT.

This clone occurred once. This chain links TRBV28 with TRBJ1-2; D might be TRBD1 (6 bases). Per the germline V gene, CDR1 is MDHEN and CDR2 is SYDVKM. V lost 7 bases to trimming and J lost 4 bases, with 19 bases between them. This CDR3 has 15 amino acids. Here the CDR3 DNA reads TGTGCCAGCACCTGGGTGCACAGGGCCCTCTATGGCTACACCTTC. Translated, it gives CASTWVHRALYGYTF.

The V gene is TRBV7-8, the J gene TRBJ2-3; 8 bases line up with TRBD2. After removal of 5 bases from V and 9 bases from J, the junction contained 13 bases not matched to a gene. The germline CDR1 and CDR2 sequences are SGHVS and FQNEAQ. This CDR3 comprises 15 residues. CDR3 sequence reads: CASSQPGGWTSTQYF. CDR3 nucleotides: TGTGCCAGCAGCCAACCGGGAGGGTGGACGTCAACGCAGTATTTT. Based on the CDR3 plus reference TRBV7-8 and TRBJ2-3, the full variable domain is GAGVSQSPRYKVAKRGQDVALRCDPISGHVSLFWYQQALGQGPEFLTYFQNEAQLDKSGLPSDRFFAERPEGSVSTLKIQRTQQEDSAVYLCASSQPGGWTSTQYFGPGTRLTVL.

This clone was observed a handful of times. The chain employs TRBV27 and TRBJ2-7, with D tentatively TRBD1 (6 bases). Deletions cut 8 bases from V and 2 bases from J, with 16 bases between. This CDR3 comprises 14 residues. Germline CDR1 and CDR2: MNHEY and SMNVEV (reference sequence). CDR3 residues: CASFDRDTPYEQYF. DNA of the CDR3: TGTGCCAGCTTTGACCGGGACACCCCCTACGAGCAGTACTTC.

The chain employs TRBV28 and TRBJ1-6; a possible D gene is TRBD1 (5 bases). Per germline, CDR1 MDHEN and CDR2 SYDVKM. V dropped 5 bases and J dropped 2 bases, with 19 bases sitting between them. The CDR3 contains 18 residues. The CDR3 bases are TGTGCCAGCAGTCGAGACAGATTAGGACCGACCTATAATTCACCCCTCCACTTT. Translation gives CASSRDRLGPTYNSPLHF.

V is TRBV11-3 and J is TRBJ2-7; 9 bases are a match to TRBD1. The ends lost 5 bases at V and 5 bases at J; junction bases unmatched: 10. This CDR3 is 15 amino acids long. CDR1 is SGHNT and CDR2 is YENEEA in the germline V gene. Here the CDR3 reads CASSPPGQGAHEQYF. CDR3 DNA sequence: TGTGCCAGCAGCCCGCCGGGACAGGGCGCCCACGAGCAGTACTTC.

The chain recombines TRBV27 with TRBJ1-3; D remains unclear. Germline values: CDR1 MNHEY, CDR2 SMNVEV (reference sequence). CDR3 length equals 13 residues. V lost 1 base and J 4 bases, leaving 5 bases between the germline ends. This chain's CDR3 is CASSLWRGNTIYF. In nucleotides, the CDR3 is TGTGCCAGCAGTTTATGGCGGGGAAACACCATATATTTT.

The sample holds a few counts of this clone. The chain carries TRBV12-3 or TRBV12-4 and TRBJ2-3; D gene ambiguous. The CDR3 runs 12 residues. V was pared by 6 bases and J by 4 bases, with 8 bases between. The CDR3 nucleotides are TGTGCCAGCAGCTCTATTTCAGATACGCAGTATTTT. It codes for CASSSISDTQYF.

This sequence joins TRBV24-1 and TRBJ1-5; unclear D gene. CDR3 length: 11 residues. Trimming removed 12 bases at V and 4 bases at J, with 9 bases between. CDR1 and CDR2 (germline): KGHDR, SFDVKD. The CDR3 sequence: CAAGSNQPQHF. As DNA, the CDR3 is TGTGCCGCGGGGTCAAATCAGCCCCAGCATTTT.

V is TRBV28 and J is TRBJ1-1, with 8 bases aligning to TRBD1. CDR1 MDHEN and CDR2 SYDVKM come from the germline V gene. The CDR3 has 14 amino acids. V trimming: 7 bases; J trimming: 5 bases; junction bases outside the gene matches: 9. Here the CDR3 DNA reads TGTGCCAGCACTCGGCAGGGGGCTCGGACTGAAGCTTTCTTT. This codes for CASTRQGARTEAFF.

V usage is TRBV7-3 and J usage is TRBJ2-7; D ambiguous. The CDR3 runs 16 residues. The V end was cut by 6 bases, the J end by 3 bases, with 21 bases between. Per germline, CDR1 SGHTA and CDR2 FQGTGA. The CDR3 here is CASRKENPHVDYEQYF. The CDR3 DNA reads TGTGCCAGCAGAAAGGAGAACCCACACGTGGACTACGAGCAGTACTTC.

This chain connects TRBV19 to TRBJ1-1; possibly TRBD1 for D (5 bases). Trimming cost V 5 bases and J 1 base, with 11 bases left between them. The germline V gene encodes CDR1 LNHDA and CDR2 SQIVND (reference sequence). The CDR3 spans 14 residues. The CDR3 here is CASSLGPRNTEAFF. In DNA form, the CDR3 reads TGTGCCAGTAGTTTGGGGCCTCGGAACACTGAAGCTTTCTTT.